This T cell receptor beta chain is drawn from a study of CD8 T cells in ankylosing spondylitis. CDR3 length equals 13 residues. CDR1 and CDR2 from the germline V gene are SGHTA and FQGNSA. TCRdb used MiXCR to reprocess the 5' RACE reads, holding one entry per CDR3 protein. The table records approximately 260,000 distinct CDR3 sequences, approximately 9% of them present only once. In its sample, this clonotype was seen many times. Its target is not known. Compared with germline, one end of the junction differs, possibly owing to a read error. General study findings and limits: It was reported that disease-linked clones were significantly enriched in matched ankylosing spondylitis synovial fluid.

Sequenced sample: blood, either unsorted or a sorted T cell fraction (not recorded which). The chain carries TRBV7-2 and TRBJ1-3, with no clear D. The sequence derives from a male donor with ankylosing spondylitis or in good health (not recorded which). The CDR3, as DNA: TGTGCCAGCACCTTAACTTTGGGAAACACCATATATTTT. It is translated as CASTLTLGNTIYF.